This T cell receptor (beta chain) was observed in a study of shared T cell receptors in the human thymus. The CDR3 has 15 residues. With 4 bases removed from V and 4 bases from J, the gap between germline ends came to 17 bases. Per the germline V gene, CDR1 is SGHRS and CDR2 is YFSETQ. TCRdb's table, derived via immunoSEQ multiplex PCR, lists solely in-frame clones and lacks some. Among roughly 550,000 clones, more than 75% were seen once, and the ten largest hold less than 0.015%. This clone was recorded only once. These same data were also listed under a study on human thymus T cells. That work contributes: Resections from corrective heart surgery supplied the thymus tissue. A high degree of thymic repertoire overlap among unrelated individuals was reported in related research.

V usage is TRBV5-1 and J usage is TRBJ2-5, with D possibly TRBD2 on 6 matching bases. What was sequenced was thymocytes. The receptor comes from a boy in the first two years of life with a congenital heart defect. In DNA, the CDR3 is TGCGCCAGCAGCCCCCAGCGGGCGATATCAGAGACCCAGTACTTC. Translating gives CASSPQRAISETQYF.